This T cell receptor (beta chain) came from a study of graft-versus-host responses after intestinal transplantation. Method: immunoSEQ multiplex PCR; TCRdb's copy keeps in-frame clones and lacks some. The sample consists of about 64,000 clones, approximately 92% of them appearing once. Losses at the gene ends were 5 bases for V and 8 bases for J; bases not matched to a gene: 10. This CDR3 contains 14 residues. Germline V gene lookup returns CDR1 SNHLY and CDR2 FYNNEI. The source of this sequence is a human patient who received an intestinal transplant, so some T cells may come from the graft donor. The chain couples TRBV2 to TRBJ1-2; 8 bases match TRBD1. The sequencing used bone marrow, collected around 720 days after intestinal transplantation. CDR3 amino acids: CASSQYQGARGYTF. The CDR3 DNA reads as TGTGCCAGCAGTCAATATCAGGGGGCGCGGGGCTACACCTTC.